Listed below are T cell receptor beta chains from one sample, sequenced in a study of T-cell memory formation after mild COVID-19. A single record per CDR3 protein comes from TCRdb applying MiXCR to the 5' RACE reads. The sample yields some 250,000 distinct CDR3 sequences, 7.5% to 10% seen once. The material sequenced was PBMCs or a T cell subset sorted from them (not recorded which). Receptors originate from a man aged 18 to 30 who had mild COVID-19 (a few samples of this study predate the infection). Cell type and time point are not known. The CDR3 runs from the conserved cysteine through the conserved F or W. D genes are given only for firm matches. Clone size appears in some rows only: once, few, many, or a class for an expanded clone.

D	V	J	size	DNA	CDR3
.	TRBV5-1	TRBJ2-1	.	TGCGCCAGCCGATGGGAGGGGGTCGGCAATGAGCAGTTCTTC	CASRWEGVGNEQFF
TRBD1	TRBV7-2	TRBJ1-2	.	TGTGCCAGCAGCTTCGGGACAGGGGGCACGGGCTACACCTTC	CASSFGTGGTGYTF
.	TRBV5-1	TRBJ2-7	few	TGCGCCAGCAGCACTGGGGTGTCAGGCGAGCAGTACTTC	CASSTGVSGEQYF
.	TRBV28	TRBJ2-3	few	TGTGCCAGCAGTTTCCCCCCGGGGGCCCGCACAGATACGCAGTATTTT	CASSFPPGARTDTQYF
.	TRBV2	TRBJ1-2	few	TGTGCCAGCAGTGCGACGGTCGCTAACTATGGCTACACCTTC	CASSATVANYGYTF
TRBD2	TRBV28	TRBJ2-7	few	TGTGCCAGCAGTTTATGGCCTAGCGGGGGCACAGGTGGCGAGCAGTACTTC	CASSLWPSGGTGGEQYF
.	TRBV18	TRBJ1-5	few	TGTGCCAGCTCACCGCGACAGCCGGATAGCAATCAGCCCCAGCATTTT	CASSPRQPDSNQPQHF
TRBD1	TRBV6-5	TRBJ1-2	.	TGTGCCAGCAGTTCGACAGGGGAAACGGATGGCTACACCTTC	CASSSTGETDGYTF
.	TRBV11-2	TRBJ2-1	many	TGTGCCAGCACGGGATCGGGGCTCACATCCTACAATGAGCAGTTCTTC	CASTGSGLTSYNEQFF
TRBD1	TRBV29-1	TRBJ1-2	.	TGCAGCGTTGGGACAGGGAACTATGGCTACACCTTC	CSVGTGNYGYTF
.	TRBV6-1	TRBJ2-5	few	TGTGCCAGCAGTGAACTGGGCCAAGAGACCCAGTACTTC	CASSELGQETQYF
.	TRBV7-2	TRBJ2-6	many	TGTGCCACACAGATGGGGTTTGGGGCCAACGTCCTGACTTTC	CATQMGFGANVLTF
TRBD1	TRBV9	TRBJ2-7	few	TGTGCCAGCAGCGTTAGGGGGGACAGGGGAACAGGGGAGCAGTACTTC	CASSVRGDRGTGEQYF
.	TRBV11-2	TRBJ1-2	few	TGTGCCAGCAGCCTGAGCCGGGGAGCCAACTATGGCTACACCTTC	CASSLSRGANYGYTF
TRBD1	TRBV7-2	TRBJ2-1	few	TGTGCCAGCAGCTTAGCCAGGGGGCTTAACGATGAGCAGTTCTTC	CASSLARGLNDEQFF
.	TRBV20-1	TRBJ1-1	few	TGCAGTGCTACGACAGGGAACACTGAAGCTTTCTTT	CSATTGNTEAFF
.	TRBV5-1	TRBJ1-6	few	TGCGCCAGCAGCTTGGGGGGACACTCATTTTCACCCCTCCACTTT	CASSLGGHSFSPLHF
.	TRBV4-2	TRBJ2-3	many	TGTGCCAGCAGCCAAGATCGTTCTCGGTCAGATACGCAGTATTTT	CASSQDRSRSDTQYF
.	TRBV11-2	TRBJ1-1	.	TGTGCCAGCAGCTTAGCCCTGATTGGCACTGAAGCTTTCTTT	CASSLALIGTEAFF
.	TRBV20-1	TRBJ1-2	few	TGCAGTGCTATAGGGTCGGGGGGGAATGGCTACACCTTC	CSAIGSGGNGYTF
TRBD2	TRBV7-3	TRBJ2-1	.	TGTGCCAGCAGCCCGCGACTAGCGGGGAACAATGAGCAGTTCTTC	CASSPRLAGNNEQFF
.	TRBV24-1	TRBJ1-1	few	TGTGCCACCAGTTACATGCAGGGGCCCATGAACACTGAAGCTTTCTTT	CATSYMQGPMNTEAFF
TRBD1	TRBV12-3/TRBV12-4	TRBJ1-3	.	TGTGCCAGCACCACGGACAGGGGCTCTGGAAACACCATATATTTT	CASTTDRGSGNTIYF
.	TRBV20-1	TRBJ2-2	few	TGCAGTGGGGGAGCCAACACCGGGGAGCTGTTTTTT	CSGGANTGELFF
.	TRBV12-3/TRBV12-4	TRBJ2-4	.	TGTGCCAGCAGTTTACCAGGGGCGCGGAACATTCAGTACTTC	CASSLPGARNIQYF
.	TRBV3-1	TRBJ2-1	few	TGTGCCAGCAGCCACAGGGTAGGTGAGCAGTTCTTC	CASSHRVGEQFF
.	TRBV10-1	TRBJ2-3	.	TGCGCCAGCAGTGACCGGGGGACCTATACAGATACGCAGTATTTT	CASSDRGTYTDTQYF
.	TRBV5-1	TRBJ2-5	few	TGCGCCAGCAGCTCTCAGATACAGACCCAGTACTTC	CASSSQIQTQYF
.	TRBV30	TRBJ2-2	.	TGTGCCTGGAGTGTATCCGGGGAGCTGTTTTTT	CAWSVSGELFF
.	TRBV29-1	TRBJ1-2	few	TGCAGCGTTGACCGGGACAACTATGGCTACACCTTC	CSVDRDNYGYTF
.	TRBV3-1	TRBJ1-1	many	TGTGCCAGCAGCCAAGTCGCAGGGGAAGCTTTCTTT	CASSQVAGEAFF
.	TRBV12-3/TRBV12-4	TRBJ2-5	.	TGTGCCAGCAGTTTGACAGAAGAAGAGACCCAGTACTTC	CASSLTEEETQYF
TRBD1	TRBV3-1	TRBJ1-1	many	TGTGCCAGCAGCCAAGACAGGGGGTGTTGTGAAGCTTTCTTT	CASSQDRGCCEAFF